The rows below give T cell receptor beta chains drawn from one sample of a study of CD8+ T cells in alopecia areata. Sequencing used immunoSEQ multiplex PCR; TCRdb keeps in-frame clones, though not all of them. The sample has 150,000 or so clones; nearly 55% are singletons. Sample: CD8+ T cells sorted from blood, taken at week 4, from a patient treated with tofacitinib. Source of these receptors: a human donor with alopecia areata. CDR3s include the opening cysteine and the closing phenylalanine or tryptophan. Only part of the rows carry a size: once, few, many, or a class if the clone is expanded.

13	TRBV6-5	NA	TRBJ2-7	CASMGTSMGEQYF
13	TRBV30	NA	TRBJ2-5	CAWSKDNKETQYF
15	TRBV29-1	few	TRBJ2-3	CSVDLGQGATDTQYF
12	TRBV2	NA	TRBJ2-5	CASRTTGETQYF
14	TRBV29-1	NA	TRBJ2-7	CSVRGGSSSYEQYF
13	TRBV15	few	TRBJ2-5	CATRGGLLRTQYF
12	TRBV30	NA	TRBJ1-2	CAWTTGDYGYTF
13	TRBV15	NA	TRBJ2-5	CATSRNTRETQYF
15	TRBV29-1	NA	TRBJ1-2	CSASGTALTNYGYTF
15	TRBV9	NA	TRBJ1-2	CASSVGDSLGYGYTF
15	TRBV4-3	NA	TRBJ1-2	CASSQERSRDYGYTF
15	TRBV13	NA	TRBJ2-5	CASSGASGPIETQYF
14	TRBV15	NA	TRBJ2-7	CATSRGGPSYEQYF
12	TRBV7-9	NA	TRBJ2-7	CASSPSGEEQYF
14	TRBV2	few	TRBJ2-7	CASRLTEPSYEQYF
13	TRBV30	NA	TRBJ2-7	CAWSVSPGYEQYF
13	TRBV21-1	many	TRBJ1-3	CASSKGPGNTIYF
12	TRBV13	NA	TRBJ2-3	CASSPNAVPQYF
14	TRBV7-3	few	TRBJ1-2	CASSVDRGNYGYTF
13	TRBV29-1	NA	TRBJ2-7	CSVGGGASYEQYF
16	TRBV14	few	TRBJ1-1	CASSYDGEGRSTEAFF
15	TRBV27	NA	TRBJ2-2	CASSLGPGAGGELFF
18	TRBV27	NA	TRBJ2-1	CASSSLQLTGEGFNEQFF
13	TRBV6-5	NA	TRBJ2-7	CASSYDSSYEQYF
14	TRBV4-1	NA	TRBJ2-2	CASSLQHGVGELFF
14	TRBV7-9	few	TRBJ2-5	CASSLFQGSETQYF
16	TRBV7-9	NA	TRBJ1-5	CASSPTTGYSNQPQHF
13	TRBV9	NA	TRBJ1-2	CASSVGPVDGYTF
14	TRBV27	few	TRBJ2-5	CASSLRGGMKTQYF
15	TRBV9	few	TRBJ2-7	CASSAFGGSAYEQYF
16	TRBV4-2	few	TRBJ2-3	CASSQGTGGHTDTQYF
10	TRBV29-1	NA	TRBJ2-1	CSGRDGEQFF
14	TRBV27	NA	TRBJ2-5	CASSFVGLGETQYF
14	TRBV7-9	NA	TRBJ1-1	CASSHRAMNTEAFF
16	TRBV7-9	NA	TRBJ1-1	CASISAQNRGGNEAFF
15	TRBV13	NA	TRBJ1-1	CASSFSSSHNTEAFF
12	TRBV29-1	NA	TRBJ1-2	CSVEGEGYGYTF
14	TRBV5-6	NA	TRBJ2-7	CASSGGQSFYEQYF
16	TRBV30	NA	TRBJ2-3	CAWWSGDSKITDTQYF
14	TRBV30	NA	TRBJ1-4	CAWTVTPGGRGLSF
13	TRBV27	NA	TRBJ2-7	CASSLEGAGEQYF
12	TRBV27	NA	TRBJ2-3	CASAGGTDTQYF
15	TRBV6-5	NA	TRBJ2-1	CASSSDPSSYNEQFF
10	TRBV30	NA	TRBJ2-7	CAWGLNEQYF